Following are 32 T cell receptor beta chains from one sample sequenced in a study of blood T cell repertoires in COVID-19. The table came from immunoSEQ multiplex PCR; TCRdb's copy has only in-frame clones and leaves some out. The sample yields around 390,000 clones, about 83% seen once. The sequencing input was PBMCs or T cells enriched from blood (not recorded which). These receptors were collected from a woman aged 45-60 years who had recovered from COVID-19.

This clone appeared once. This chain uses TRBV5-1 with TRBJ1-5; TRBD1 might be the D (6 bases). This CDR3 has 15 residues. In germline, CDR1 is SGHRS, CDR2 YFSETQ. V was clipped by 4 bases and J by 4 bases, with 15 bases between them. The CDR3 region is CASSPQGTRNQPQHF. As DNA, the CDR3 is TGCGCCAGCAGCCCACAGGGTACACGGAATCAGCCCCAGCATTTT.

This chain links TRBV7-9 with TRBJ2-3; D gene uncertain. Germline V gene lookup returns CDR1 SEHNR and CDR2 FQNEAQ (reference sequence). V lost 3 bases, J lost 5 bases, and 3 bases lay in between. CDR3 size: 11 residues. The CDR3 reads CASSFQDTQYF. CDR3 DNA: TGTGCCAGCAGCTTCCAAGATACGCAGTATTTT.

The chain has TRBV7-2 and TRBJ1-3; D uncertain. From germline, CDR1 is SGHTA and CDR2 FQGNSA. The CDR3 spans 16 residues. V was pared by 5 bases and J by 0 bases, with 14 bases between. Here the CDR3 DNA reads TGTGCCAGCAGCCCCGACCGACTGCTCTCTGGAAACACCATATATTTT. Residues: CASSPDRLLSGNTIYF.

The rearrangement joins TRBV7-9 to TRBJ2-1; 11 nucleotides match TRBD2. CDR1 and CDR2 from the germline V gene are SEHNR and FQNEAQ (reference sequence). Trimming removed 4 bases from V and 9 bases from J; junction bases left unmatched: 8. CDR3 length: 15 residues. CDR3 protein: CASSSTSGAVAEQFF. CDR3 in DNA: TGTGCCAGCAGCTCGACTAGCGGGGCTGTCGCTGAGCAGTTCTTC.

The rearrangement uses TRBV9 and TRBJ2-5, with D maybe TRBD1 (6 bases). Trimming took 7 bases from V and 5 from J, leaving 21 bases between them. CDR3 length equals 15 residues. The germline V gene has CDR1 SGDLS and CDR2 YYNGEE. CDR3 residues: CASGPGTLRAETQYF. The DNA for the CDR3 is TGTGCCAGCGGCCCCGGGACACTACGGGCGGAGACCCAGTACTTC.

V is TRBV27 and J is TRBJ1-3; 10 positions agree with TRBD1. Germline loops: CDR1 MNHEY, CDR2 SMNVEV (reference sequence). Losses at the gene ends were 5 bases for V and 2 bases for J; bases not matched to a gene: 9. The CDR3 is made up of 17 amino acids. The chain's CDR3 is CASSLLGGTGAGNTIYF. The CDR3 DNA sequence: TGTGCCAGCAGTCTACTTGGGGGGACAGGGGCTGGAAACACCATATATTTT.

V and J are TRBV6-1 and TRBJ1-5, with 8 bases identical to TRBD1. CDR1 MNHNS and CDR2 SASEGT come from the germline V gene. Germline trimming cut 1 base from V and 0 bases from J; bases unmatched to any gene: 5. The CDR3 runs 17 residues. CDR3 bases: TGTGCCAGCAGTGAAGGGACAGGGTCGTTTAGCAATCAGCCCCAGCATTTT. Translation: CASSEGTGSFSNQPQHF.

Details on this clone: This CDR3 is also generated by other DNA sequences in the sample. The V call is TRBV5-1, the J call TRBJ1-2, with TRBD1 matching 8 bases. The length of the CDR3 is 13 residues. Trimming at V came to 2 bases and at J to 6 bases, leaving 3 bases not matched to a gene. CDR1 is SGHRS and CDR2 is YFSETQ in the germline V gene. This CDR3 reads CASSLTGGDGYTF. CDR3 nucleotide sequence: TGCGCCAGCAGCTTAACAGGGGGGGATGGCTACACCTTC.

As concerns this clone: Within the sample, other DNA sequences also encode this same CDR3. The chain couples TRBV30 to TRBJ1-2; D perhaps matches TRBD1 (5 bases). The CDR3 has 12 amino acids. Per germline, CDR1 GTSNPN and CDR2 SVGIG (reference sequence). Between the trimmed V and J ends, which lost 2 bases and 4 bases, there was a span of 8 bases. CDR3 loop: CAWSRQSYGYTF. CDR3 DNA sequence: TGTGCCTGGAGTCGACAGAGCTATGGCTACACCTTC.

The chain carries TRBV4-3 and TRBJ2-1; possible D gene TRBD2, 7 bases. The CDR3 has 13 amino acids. Germline assignment: CDR1 LGHNA and CDR2 YSLEER. Trimming cost V 2 bases and J 7 bases, with 9 bases left between them. CDR3 residues: CASSQRGGNEQFF. CDR3 DNA sequence: TGCGCCAGCAGCCAAAGGGGGGGTAATGAGCAGTTCTTC.

V is TRBV18 and J is TRBJ2-7, with 10 bases that match TRBD1. The germline CDR1 and CDR2 sequences are KGHSH and LQKENI. There are 16 residues in the CDR3. Trimming removed 0 bases from V and 0 bases from J; junction bases left unmatched: 2. In DNA form, the CDR3 reads TGTGCCAGCTCACCACCGGGACAGGGGAGCTCCTACGAGCAGTACTTC. Its translation: CASSPPGQGSSYEQYF.

The chain is built from TRBV7-2 and TRBJ2-3; tentatively, D is TRBD2 (6 bases). Per the germline V gene, CDR1 is SGHTA and CDR2 is FQGNSA. The V gene lost 5 bases and the J gene lost 6 bases, with 15 bases spanning the gap. The CDR3 extends over 14 amino acids. This chain's CDR3 is CASSPGLPGDTQYF. The CDR3 DNA reads as TGTGCCAGCAGCCCGGGACTTCCTGGTGATACGCAGTATTTT.

The table lists this clone with a count of one. This rearrangement joins TRBV29-1 to TRBJ2-5; 7 bases fit TRBD2. The germline V gene encodes CDR1 SQVTM and CDR2 ANQGSEA. This CDR3 has 13 amino acids. Unmatched junction bases numbered 7, after V lost 7 bases and J lost 2 bases. As DNA, the CDR3 is TGCAGCGAGGCAGCGGGGAGGCAAGAGACCCAGTACTTC. Protein: CSEAAGRQETQYF.

The chain uses TRBV5-1 and TRBJ1-1; 7 bases agree with TRBD1. CDR1 is SGHRS and CDR2 is YFSETQ in the germline V gene. V shed 1 base and J 10 bases; nucleotides not matched to a gene: 10. The CDR3 extends over 14 amino acids. Here the CDR3 DNA reads TGCGCCAGCAGCTTGATGGGCACAGGGGAGATAGCTTTCTTT. It encodes CASSLMGTGEIAFF.

The chain recombines TRBV19 with TRBJ1-2, with D maybe TRBD1 (5 bases). Germline V lookup: CDR1 LNHDA, CDR2 SQIVND (reference sequence). V was pared by 5 bases and J by 4 bases, with 11 bases between. This CDR3 has 13 amino acids. As DNA, the CDR3 is TGTGCCAGTAGTGGGGGAGGATCCTATGGCTACACCTTC. Encoded protein: CASSGGGSYGYTF.

The rearrangement links TRBV11-3 to TRBJ2-3; D uncertain. Trimming removed 3 bases at V and 1 base at J, with 14 bases between. Per the germline V gene, CDR1 is SGHNT and CDR2 is YENEEA. The CDR3 sequence is 16 residues long. CDR3 nucleotide sequence: TGTGCCAGCAGCTTTCAAGGCCCGAGCGGCACAGATACGCAGTATTTT. Its translation: CASSFQGPSGTDTQYF.

The gene calls are TRBV25-1 and TRBJ2-1, with 7 bases aligning to TRBD1. The V and J ends lost 6 bases and 3 bases, in that order; junction bases with no gene match: 5. The V gene's germline CDR1 is MGHDK and CDR2 SYGVNS. The CDR3 spans 14 residues. The DNA for the CDR3 is TGTGCCAGCAGAGCCGACAGGGTCTACAATGAGCAGTTCTTC. As protein: CASRADRVYNEQFF.

This sequence joins TRBV28 and TRBJ1-3; TRBD1 agrees at 7 bases. The germline CDR1 and CDR2 sequences are MDHEN and SYDVKM. J lost 2 bases, V lost 8 bases, and 9 bases had no gene match. The CDR3 has 15 residues. The CDR3 is CASGRDRATGNTIYF. DNA of the CDR3: TGTGCCAGCGGACGGGACAGAGCTACTGGAAACACCATATATTTT.

The chain recombines TRBV5-1 with TRBJ1-1; D not certain. The CDR3 is 13 residues long. V was clipped by 4 bases and J by 0 bases, with 7 bases between them. Germline V gene sequence: CDR1 SGHRS, CDR2 YFSETQ. The DNA for the CDR3 is TGCGCCAGCAGCCTCGGGATGAACACTGAAGCTTTCTTT. As protein: CASSLGMNTEAFF.

This clone was seen a single time. This chain uses TRBV25-1 with TRBJ2-1, with 9 bases lining up with TRBD2. CDR3 length: 15 amino acids. Trimming at V came to 3 bases and at J to 7 bases, leaving 7 bases not matched to a gene. From germline, CDR1 is MGHDK and CDR2 SYGVNS. The CDR3: CASSDWRGGKNEQFF. In nucleotides, the CDR3 is TGTGCCAGCAGTGATTGGCGGGGGGGCAAGAATGAGCAGTTCTTC.

The rearrangement joins TRBV11-3 to TRBJ1-6, with D hard to call. The germline V gene has CDR1 SGHNT and CDR2 YENEEA. This CDR3 spans 20 amino acids. V shed 0 bases and J shed 0 bases, with 18 bases lying between them. The CDR3 reads CASSLESEGRQSSYNSPLHF. CDR3 in DNA: TGTGCCAGCAGCTTAGAATCAGAGGGCCGACAAAGCTCCTATAATTCACCCCTCCACTTT.

The table lists this clone with a count of one. The J gene is TRBJ1-2, the V gene TRBV28; D is possibly TRBD1 (5 bases). Germline assignment: CDR1 MDHEN and CDR2 SYDVKM. The CDR3 runs to 14 residues. Trimming cost V 4 bases and J 3 bases, with 12 bases left between them. CDR3 nucleotide sequence: TGTGCCAGCAGTTGGTTCGACAGCCACTATGGCTACACCTTC. Protein product: CASSWFDSHYGYTF.

The gene calls are TRBV5-5 and TRBJ1-5, with D uncertain. The germline gives CDR1 SGHKS, CDR2 YYEKEE (reference sequence). The CDR3 is 14 amino acids. V lost 0 bases and J 3 bases, leaving 7 bases between the germline ends. The CDR3 DNA is TGTGCCAGCAGCTTGGTAACAGTCAATCAGCCCCAGCATTTT. Residues: CASSLVTVNQPQHF.

CDR3 coding DNA: TGTGCCAGCATGGGCATGAAATTACGCAATCAGCCCCAGCATTTT. It codes for CASMGMKLRNQPQHF. The chain recombines TRBV2 with TRBJ1-5, with unresolved D. The CDR3 spans 15 residues. V was trimmed by 7 bases and J by 2 bases, leaving 15 bases between them. Germline CDR1 and CDR2: SNHLY and FYNNEI.

This sequence joins TRBV5-6 and TRBJ1-2, with 9 bases aligning to TRBD1. With 4 bases clipped from V and 4 bases from J, the junction kept 14 bases outside the gene matches. The germline CDR1 and CDR2 sequences are SGHDT and YYEEEE. The CDR3 covers 17 residues. Here the CDR3 reads CASSRPGQGAGGYGYTF. The CDR3 bases are TGTGCCAGCAGCAGACCGGGACAGGGTGCTGGTGGCTATGGCTACACCTTC.

This clone has just one count. The chain joins TRBV11-2 to TRBJ2-5, with D perhaps TRBD2 (7 bases). From germline, CDR1 is SGHAT and CDR2 FQNNGV. CDR3 length equals 14 residues. V lost 5 bases to trimming and J lost 4 bases, with 14 bases between them. The CDR3 loop is CASSGGAFRETQYF. CDR3 coding DNA: TGTGCCAGCAGCGGGGGGGCATTTCGAGAGACCCAGTACTTC.

The genes are TRBV11-2 and TRBJ2-5; 13 bases are a match to TRBD2. The CDR3 spans 16 residues. Trimming cost V 5 bases and J 5 bases; bases outside gene matches: 8. Germline CDR1 and CDR2: SGHAT and FQNNGV. In nucleotides, the CDR3 is TGTGCCAGCAGCCTGATGACTAGCGGGGGGCGGGAGACCCAGTACTTC. It specifies CASSLMTSGGRETQYF.

The rearrangement links TRBV6-2 or TRBV6-3 to TRBJ1-2; no reliable D call. Between the trimmed V and J ends, which lost 5 bases and 2 bases, there was a span of 9 bases. Germline assignment: CDR1 MNHEY and CDR2 SVGEGT. The CDR3 has 13 residues. This CDR3 is CASSPGRNYGYTF. For the CDR3, the DNA is TGTGCCAGCAGTCCCGGTCGCAACTATGGCTACACCTTC.

The V gene is TRBV2, the J gene TRBJ1-5, with a tentative D call TRBD1 (6 bases). The CDR3 extends over 14 amino acids. V was shortened by 6 bases and J by 4 bases, with 13 bases between the two germline ends. CDR1 and CDR2 (germline): SNHLY, FYNNEI. This chain's CDR3 is CASREQGGNQPQHF. The CDR3 DNA sequence: TGTGCCAGCAGGGAACAGGGAGGGAATCAGCCCCAGCATTTT.

The table lists this clone with a count of one. The chain is built from TRBV30 and TRBJ2-7; D unresolved. In germline, CDR1 is GTSNPN, CDR2 SVGIG (reference sequence). Trimming took 2 bases from V and 4 from J, leaving 15 bases between them. The CDR3 sequence is 14 residues long. CDR3 sequence (DNA): TGTGCCTGGAGTCCTATCCTTACCGCGTACGAGCAGTACTTC. Its translation: CAWSPILTAYEQYF.

The rearrangement joins TRBV5-1 to TRBJ2-1; 7 positions match TRBD2. CDR1 and CDR2 from the germline V gene are SGHRS and YFSETQ. The CDR3 contains 16 residues. V dropped 4 bases and J dropped 4; count of bases not matched to a gene: 11. CDR3 region: CASSGRGPAPYNEQFF. The CDR3, as DNA: TGCGCCAGCAGCGGGAGGGGACCGGCTCCGTACAATGAGCAGTTCTTC.

This chain links TRBV5-5 with TRBJ2-5; a weak D match, TRBD1 (6 bases). V dropped 6 bases and J dropped 0 bases, with 12 bases sitting between them. The CDR3 extends over 14 amino acids. Germline V gene sequence: CDR1 SGHKS, CDR2 YYEKEE (reference sequence). The chain's CDR3 is CASIKTGYQETQYF. The CDR3, as DNA: TGTGCCAGCATCAAAACAGGGTACCAAGAGACCCAGTACTTC. The variable domain in full, with the rest retrieved from reference TRBV5-5 and TRBJ2-5, is DAGVTQSPTHLIKTRGQQVTLRCSPISGHKSVSWYQQVLGQGPQFIFQYYEKEERGRGNFPDRFSARQFPNYSSELNVNALLLGDSALYLCASIKTGYQETQYFGPGTRLLVL.